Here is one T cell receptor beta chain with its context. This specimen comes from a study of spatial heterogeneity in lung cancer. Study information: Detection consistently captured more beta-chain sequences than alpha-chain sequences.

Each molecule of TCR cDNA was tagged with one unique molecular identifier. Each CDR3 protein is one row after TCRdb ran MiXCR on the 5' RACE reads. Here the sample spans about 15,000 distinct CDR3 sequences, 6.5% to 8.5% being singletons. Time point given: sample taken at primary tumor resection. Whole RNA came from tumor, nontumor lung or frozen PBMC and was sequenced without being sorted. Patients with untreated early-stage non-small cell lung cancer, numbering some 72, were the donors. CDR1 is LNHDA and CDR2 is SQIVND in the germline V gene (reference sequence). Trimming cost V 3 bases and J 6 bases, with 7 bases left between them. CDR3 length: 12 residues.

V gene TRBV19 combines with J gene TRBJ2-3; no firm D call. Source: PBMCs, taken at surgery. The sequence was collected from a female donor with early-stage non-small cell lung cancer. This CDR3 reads CASSMRRDTQYF. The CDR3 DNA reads TGTGCCAGTAGTATGCGTCGGGATACGCAGTATTTT.